These 30 T cell receptor beta chains were sequenced from one sample in a study of shared clonotypes between healthy human individuals. Assay: immunoSEQ multiplex PCR; the TCRdb copy retains only in-frame clones and omits some. The data contain hundreds of thousands of clones, roughly 78% of them singletons. Sequencing input: memory CD4+ T cells sorted from blood. Documented subset: CD45RA-negative fraction. Source of these receptors: a woman under 40 in good health.

This clone was detected only a few times. The chain couples TRBV19 to TRBJ1-2; D is unresolved. The CDR3 consists of 12 residues. CDR1 is LNHDA and CDR2 is SQIVND in the germline V gene (reference sequence). The germline V and J ends were trimmed by 5 bases and 8 bases, with 12 bases remaining between them. The CDR3 reads CASSDPRRGYTF. DNA of the CDR3: TGTGCCAGTAGTGACCCCAGGAGGGGCTACACCTTC.

There are a few counts of this clone. V and J are TRBV25-1 and TRBJ2-2, with D uncertain. V dropped 2 bases and J dropped 0 bases, with 7 bases sitting between them. Germline loops: CDR1 MGHDK, CDR2 SYGVNS. The CDR3 contains 15 residues. CDR3 DNA sequence: TGTGCCAGCAGTGAACCCCGAGCGAACACCGGGGAGCTGTTTTTT. It translates to CASSEPRANTGELFF.

This clone was counted only a few times. J is TRBJ2-7 and V is TRBV18, with D possibly being TRBD2 (6 bases). The CDR3 is 14 residues long. CDR1 is KGHSH and CDR2 is LQKENI in the germline V gene. Trimming left V 3 bases short and J 0 bases short, with 9 bases between. The CDR3 nucleotides read TGTGCCAGCTCACCCGGGGGAGTCTCCTACGAGCAGTACTTC. This encodes CASSPGGVSYEQYF.

This chain links TRBV11-2 with TRBJ2-7; D is ambiguous. V lost 3 bases to trimming and J lost 0 bases, with 9 bases between them. This CDR3 contains 14 residues. The germline V gene encodes CDR1 SGHAT and CDR2 FQNNGV. The DNA for the CDR3 is TGTGCCAGCAGCTTGGGCAGTTTCTCCTACGAGCAGTACTTC. The encoded protein is CASSLGSFSYEQYF.

The CDR3 coding sequence is TGCGCCAGCAGCTTGAGCCCGGGAGCACCCTACAATGAGCAGTTCTTC. Its translation: CASSLSPGAPYNEQFF. The chain couples TRBV5-1 to TRBJ2-1; TRBD2 is a possible D gene (6 bases). Germline V CDR1 and CDR2: SGHRS, YFSETQ. The length of the CDR3 is 16 residues. Trimming stripped 1 base from V and 2 bases from J, with 13 bases between. Combining the CDR3 with reference TRBV5-1 and TRBJ2-1 gives the whole variable domain KAGVTQTPRYLIKTRGQQVTLSCSPISGHRSVSWYQQTPGQGLQFLFEYFSETQRNKGNFPGRFSGRQFSNSRSEMNVSTLELGDSALYLCASSLSPGAPYNEQFFGPGTRLTVL.

The chain employs TRBV28 and TRBJ2-7; D gene uncertain. The CDR3 has 11 residues. Germline CDR1 MDHEN, CDR2 SYDVKM. The V end lost 5 bases, the J end lost 4 bases, and 6 bases lay between the germline ends. The CDR3 is CASSGIYEQYF. In DNA form, the CDR3 reads TGTGCCAGCAGTGGCATTTACGAGCAGTACTTC.

The chain recombines TRBV9 with TRBJ1-1; 8 bases align to TRBD1. Unmatched junction bases numbered 5, after V lost 4 bases and J lost 6 bases. The CDR3 has 13 residues. Germline CDR1 SGDLS, CDR2 YYNGEE. The CDR3 is CASSPQGAAEAFF. The CDR3 region has the DNA TGTGCCAGCAGCCCCCAGGGGGCCGCTGAAGCTTTCTTT.

The rearrangement joins TRBV10-3 to TRBJ2-1; TRBD2 matches at 11 bases. Germline CDR1 ENHRY, CDR2 SYGVKD. The CDR3 is 13 amino acids. V lost 2 bases and J lost 16; bases outside the gene matches: 7. CDR3 loop: CAISETSGSRHFF. CDR3 bases: TGTGCCATCAGTGAGACTAGCGGGAGTCGGCACTTCTTC.

The sample holds one count of this clone. The V call is TRBV4-1, the J call TRBJ1-5, with D tentatively TRBD1 (5 bases). This CDR3 contains 14 residues. Germline loops: CDR1 MGHRA, CDR2 YSYEKL. V gave up 3 bases and J gave up 7 bases, with 13 bases separating them. CDR3 in amino acids: CASSQPWGEQPQHF. The CDR3 DNA is TGCGCCAGCAGCCAGCCTTGGGGGGAACAGCCCCAGCATTTT.

This chain joins TRBV4-1 and TRBJ2-7; D uncertain. The V and J ends lost 0 bases and 2 bases respectively, with 11 bases between them. There are 15 residues in the CDR3. Germline V gene lookup returns CDR1 MGHRA and CDR2 YSYEKL. Here the CDR3 reads CASSQDPSFTYEQYF. For the CDR3, the DNA is TGCGCCAGCAGCCAAGATCCAAGCTTCACCTACGAGCAGTACTTC.

V gene TRBV9 combines with J gene TRBJ1-1; D possibly corresponds to TRBD1 (5 bases). The CDR3 covers 14 residues. The V gene's germline CDR1 is SGDLS and CDR2 YYNGEE. The V and J ends lost 4 bases and 0 bases respectively, with 10 bases between them. CDR3 sequence (DNA): TGTGCCAGCAGCCCCAGACAGATGAACACTGAAGCTTTCTTT. Amino acid sequence: CASSPRQMNTEAFF.

This chain links TRBV27 with TRBJ2-7; perhaps TRBD2 as D (5 bases). The germline CDR1 and CDR2 sequences are MNHEY and SMNVEV (reference sequence). This CDR3 is 15 amino acids long. Trimming cost V 3 bases and J 5 bases, with 17 bases left between them. The CDR3 reads CASSFLASVGHEQYF. CDR3 DNA: TGTGCCAGCAGTTTCCTAGCCTCCGTCGGCCACGAGCAGTACTTC.

The sample holds a few counts of this clone. Within the sample, other DNA sequences also encode this same CDR3. This chain uses TRBV7-6 with TRBJ2-7; D is uncertain. CDR3 length equals 14 residues. CDR1 SGHVS and CDR2 FNYEAQ come from the germline V gene. V dropped 5 bases and J dropped 6 bases, with 17 bases sitting between them. The CDR3 DNA reads as TGTGCCAGCAGCCCTGGCTTGGGTGCATTCGAGCAGTACTTC. Translation gives CASSPGLGAFEQYF.

The chain has TRBV5-1 and TRBJ2-1, with D unclear. The CDR3 contains 12 residues. V dropped 4 bases and J dropped 7 bases, with 9 bases sitting between them. Germline CDR1 and CDR2: SGHRS and YFSETQ. CDR3 in amino acids: CASSPPRNEQFF. The CDR3 coding sequence is TGCGCCAGCAGCCCTCCACGTAATGAGCAGTTCTTC.

This chain links TRBV25-1 with TRBJ2-1; 7 bases are shared with TRBD1. J was trimmed by 9 bases and V by 5 bases; bases with no gene match: 7. This CDR3 region has 13 residues. Germline V gene data show CDR1 as MGHDK and CDR2 as SYGVNS. The CDR3 DNA sequence: TGTGCCAGCAGTACAGGGGCCCACACTGAGCAGTTCTTC. Its translation: CASSTGAHTEQFF. The full variable domain, completed using reference TRBV25-1 and TRBJ2-1, is EADIYQTPRYLVIGTGKKITLECSQTMGHDKMYWYQQDPGMELHLIHYSYGVNSTEKGDLSSESTVSRIRTEHFPLTLESARPSHTSQYLCASSTGAHTEQFFGPGTRLTVL.

CDR3 loop: CASRGSRGRREQYF. The CDR3 DNA sequence: TGTGCCAGCAGGGGGTCCAGGGGGCGTCGTGAGCAGTACTTC. This sequence joins TRBV27 and TRBJ2-7; TRBD1 aligns across 8 bases. The V and J ends lost 6 bases and 7 bases, in that order; junction bases with no gene match: 11. The germline V gene has CDR1 MNHEY and CDR2 SMNVEV (reference sequence). The CDR3 is 14 residues long.

This chain links TRBV19 with TRBJ1-2, with D possibly being TRBD1 (6 bases). The CDR3 runs 14 residues. Deletions cut 4 bases from V and 3 bases from J, with 12 bases between. In germline, CDR1 is LNHDA, CDR2 SQIVND (reference sequence). DNA of the CDR3: TGTGCCAGTAGTAAGGGGGGGTTCCACTATGGCTACACCTTC. Encoded protein: CASSKGGFHYGYTF. Full variable domain (remainder filled in from reference TRBV19 and TRBJ1-2): DGGITQSPKYLFRKEGQNVTLSCEQNLNHDAMYWYRQDPGQGLRLIYYSQIVNDFQKGDIAEGYSVSREKKESFPLTVTSAQKNPTAFYLCASSKGGFHYGYTFGSGTRLTVV.

The rearrangement uses TRBV5-1 and TRBJ2-5; 8 bases line up with TRBD1. After removal of 1 base from V and 3 bases from J, the junction contained 8 bases not matched to a gene. The CDR3 is made up of 16 amino acids. Germline V gives CDR1 SGHRS, CDR2 YFSETQ. The CDR3 DNA is TGCGCCAGCAGCTTGTCAGGGGGCCGATTAAAAGAGACCCAGTACTTC. Its translation is CASSLSGGRLKETQYF.

The chain combines TRBV5-1 with TRBJ2-7, with TRBD2 identical over 8 bases. The CDR3 is 15 residues long. Trimming cost V 4 bases and J 0 bases; bases outside gene matches: 6. Per germline, CDR1 SGHRS and CDR2 YFSETQ. Here the CDR3 reads CASSVDGRGSYEQYF. The CDR3 DNA sequence: TGCGCCAGCAGCGTGGACGGGAGGGGCTCCTACGAGCAGTACTTC.

The CDR3 DNA reads TGCAGCGTTGAATGGACAGCCAAGATAGATACGCAGTATTTT. Its protein product is CSVEWTAKIDTQYF. The chain is built from TRBV29-1 and TRBJ2-3, with a possible D match to TRBD1 (6 bases). Trimming cost V 2 bases and J 5 bases, with 14 bases left between them. The CDR3 extends over 14 amino acids. Germline V lookup: CDR1 SQVTM, CDR2 ANQGSEA.

The chain has TRBV19 and TRBJ2-7; TRBD1 or TRBD2 may be the D gene (5 bases each). This CDR3 is built from 14 residues. Germline V gene sequence: CDR1 LNHDA, CDR2 SQIVND (reference sequence). V was trimmed by 6 bases and J by 3 bases, leaving 15 bases between them. The CDR3 sequence is CASRGVGDFYEQYF. The CDR3 nucleotides are TGTGCCAGTAGGGGGGTCGGGGATTTCTACGAGCAGTACTTC.

The chain combines TRBV7-2 with TRBJ2-1; 8 bases map to TRBD2. The CDR3 has 16 amino acids. V trimming: 10 bases; J trimming: 0 bases; junction bases outside the gene matches: 11. Germline CDR1 is SGHTA and CDR2 is FQGNSA. The DNA of the CDR3 is TGTGCCATACGAAGAAGCGGGAGCCACTCCTACAATGAGCAGTTCTTC. Protein: CAIRRSGSHSYNEQFF.

This clone was detected only a few times. V gene TRBV2 combines with J gene TRBJ1-2; the D gene is possibly TRBD1 (6 bases). With 4 bases removed from V and 3 bases from J, the gap between germline ends came to 9 bases. Germline values: CDR1 SNHLY, CDR2 FYNNEI. This CDR3 contains 13 residues. CDR3 in amino acids: CASSVGGYYGYTF. The DNA of the CDR3 is TGTGCCAGCAGTGTTGGGGGCTACTATGGCTACACCTTC.

This clone rates as medium-sized. The chain carries TRBV28 and TRBJ2-7; D tentatively reads TRBD1 or TRBD2 (5 bases each). CDR1 is MDHEN and CDR2 is SYDVKM in the germline V gene. V gave up 6 bases and J gave up 3 bases, with 27 bases separating them. The CDR3 is made up of 18 amino acids. CDR3 sequence: CASSPITYTGTIDYEQYF. The CDR3, as DNA: TGTGCCAGCAGCCCCATAACGTATACCGGGACGATAGACTACGAGCAGTACTTC.

This clone was seen just once. This sequence joins TRBV28 and TRBJ2-7; 7 nucleotides line up with TRBD1. The ends lost 3 bases at V and 3 bases at J; junction bases unmatched: 5. CDR3 length: 14 residues. CDR1 MDHEN and CDR2 SYDVKM come from the germline V gene. Here the CDR3 reads CASSFRGGGYEQYF. The CDR3, as DNA: TGTGCCAGCAGTTTTAGAGGGGGCGGCTACGAGCAGTACTTC.

This clone has only a few counts. Other nucleotide sequences from this sample produce the same CDR3. The chain uses TRBV11-2 and TRBJ1-3; maybe TRBD1 (5 bases). Trimming pared 5 bases from V and 4 bases from J, leaving 12 bases between. CDR1 SGHAT and CDR2 FQNNGV come from the germline V gene. The CDR3 runs 14 residues. CDR3 in amino acids: CASSPQGGGNTIYF. The DNA for the CDR3 is TGTGCCAGCAGCCCGCAGGGAGGAGGAAACACCATATATTTT.

The genes are TRBV7-7 and TRBJ1-1; TRBD1 matches 7 bases. The junction had 4 bases not matched to a gene; V was cut back by 4 bases and J by 5 bases. The CDR3 sequence is 13 residues long. Looked up from germline, CDR1 is SSHAT and CDR2 is FNYEAQ (reference sequence). DNA for the CDR3: TGTGCCAGCAGCTCCAACAGGGGAACTGAAGCTTTCTTT. Translation: CASSSNRGTEAFF. Based on the CDR3 plus reference TRBV7-7 and TRBJ1-1, the full variable domain is GAGVSQSPRYKVTKRGQDVTLRCDPISSHATLYWYQQALGQGPEFLTYFNYEAQPDKSGLPSDRFSAERPEGSISTLTIQRTEQRDSAMYRCASSSNRGTEAFFGQGTRLTVV.

The chain links TRBV5-8 to TRBJ2-4; D assignment may be TRBD1 or TRBD2 (5 bases each). The germline V gene encodes CDR1 SGHTS and CDR2 YDEGEE. V lost 4 bases and J lost 0, with 11 bases in between. The CDR3 runs to 15 residues. As DNA, the CDR3 is TGTGCCAGCAGCCCCCCGGGGCCAGCCAAAAACATTCAGTACTTC. It is translated as CASSPPGPAKNIQYF. Full variable domain (outside the CDR3, taken from reference TRBV5-8 and TRBJ2-4): EAGVTQSPTHLIKTRGQQATLRCSPISGHTSVYWYQQALGLGLQFLLWYDEGEERNRGNFPPRFSGRQFPNYSSELNVNALELEDSALYLCASSPPGPAKNIQYFGAGTRLSVL.

The chain uses TRBV29-1 and TRBJ2-7; 7 bases agree with TRBD1. The germline gives CDR1 SQVTM, CDR2 ANQGSEA. With 4 bases clipped from V and 2 bases from J, the junction kept 8 bases outside the gene matches. The CDR3 sequence is 14 residues long. CDR3 coding DNA: TGCAGCGTTGGATTCCGGACAGGCACCTACGAGCAGTACTTC. It codes for CSVGFRTGTYEQYF.

V usage is TRBV28 and J usage is TRBJ1-2; a weak D match, TRBD1 (5 bases). Trimming cost V 7 bases and J 5 bases, with 14 bases left between them. From germline, CDR1 is MDHEN and CDR2 SYDVKM. This CDR3 has 13 residues. The CDR3 DNA follows: TGTGCCAGCATTCGGGACTACCGTTATGGCTACACCTTC. Translated: CASIRDYRYGYTF.